The 2 T cell receptor beta chains below were found in one sample sequenced in a study of T cells after yellow fever vaccination. Via MiXCR, TCRdb re-called the 5' RACE reads, giving one row per CDR3 protein. The sample has 20,000 to 25,000 distinct CDR3 sequences; about 3.2% are singletons. The sequenced sample was PBMCs, either bulk or a sorted T-cell subset (CD4+, CD8+, memory, or dextramer-sorted; not recorded which), obtained about 41 days after the first yellow fever vaccination. The receptors were gathered from a young man who received the YFV17D yellow fever vaccine.

This clonotype has at least ten counts. The chain couples TRBV7-2 to TRBJ1-2, with D maybe TRBD1 (5 bases). The CDR3 has 13 residues. Looked up from germline, CDR1 is SGHTA and CDR2 is FQGNSA. V was clipped by 3 bases and J by 6 bases, with 11 bases between them. The CDR3 sequence: CASSFSGWDGYTF. The DNA of the CDR3 is TGTGCCAGCAGCTTCTCAGGGTGGGATGGCTACACCTTC.

The genes are TRBV28 and TRBJ2-4; D possibly matches TRBD1 or TRBD2 (5 bases each). The CDR3 totals 11 residues. V was cut by 5 bases and J by 6 bases, with 5 bases left in between. Germline loops: CDR1 MDHEN, CDR2 SYDVKM. In nucleotides, the CDR3 is TGTGCCAGCAGTGGGACAAACATTCAGTACTTC. It yields the protein CASSGTNIQYF.